The clone carrying this TCR beta chain was recorded a few times. Its antigen is not known. iRepertoire HTBI primers and Arm-PCR of CDR3 regions built TCR beta libraries. TCRdb re-called the multiplex PCR reads through MiXCR, storing one row per CDR3 protein. The sample consists of roughly 470,000 distinct CDR3 sequences, less than 25% of them appearing once. The data derive from a study of regulatory T cells in long-lasting Graves disease. Study-wide findings and caveats: It was in persistent disease that TRBV28, TRBJ1-2 and TRBJ2-5 were favored. Persistent patients had a count of shared public clonotypes (2,741) that exceeded that of new patients (approximately 1,000).

Germline V CDR1 and CDR2: DFQATT, SNEGSKA (reference sequence). This CDR3 region has 16 residues. Trimming removed 3 bases from V and 5 bases from J; junction bases left unmatched: 14. This sample's time point: persistent/refractory GD, antithyroid drugs over 5 years with positive TRAb. With RNA extracted from PBMCs as input, the TCR library was made. Xi'an, China, was home to the endocrinology department that provided patients. Tubes containing EDTA received 8.5 to 9 milliliters of drawn peripheral blood. The sequence was obtained from a female donor with Graves disease. The chain joins TRBV20-1 to TRBJ2-7, with 9 bases matching TRBD2. This material consisted of peripheral blood mononuclear cells (PBMCs), taken when the disease was refractory, from a patient treated with antithyroid drugs. DNA for the CDR3: TGCAGTGCTAGCCGTGGGGGCGGGAGGGCCTCTAACGAGCAGTACTTC. Its protein product is CSASRGGGRASNEQYF.